Included here is one T cell receptor (beta chain) sequence, with context. Its antigen is undetermined. TCRdb reworked the 5' RACE reads into one entry per CDR3 protein, no DNA. Here the sample table reports roughly 110,000 distinct CDR3 sequences. This CDR3 has 16 amino acids. Germline values: CDR1 LGHNA, CDR2 YSLEER. The sample is drawn from a study of T cells expressing NK-cell markers. Background on the study: Researchers got TCR beta repertoires out of sorted CD3+CD56+NKG2C+, CD3+CD56+NKG2C- and CD3+CD56-NKG2C+ T cells. Within the sequenced cohort of eight donors, seven exhibited HCMV seropositivity and one was seronegative.

Whole-study results and caveats: Whether expanded NKG2C-expressing T cell clones recognize HCMV is unknown.

The chain joins TRBV4-3 to TRBJ2-7; the TCRdb call, TRBD2, lacks DNA for checking. The sequence derives from a woman aged 18-69 years in good health. The source material was blood T cells: a sorted CD56 or NKG2C T cell subset, CD4+ or CD8+ T cells, or bulk PBMC T cells (not recorded which). CDR3 region: CASSPGLAGESYEQYF.